Sequencing of this T cell receptor beta chain was carried out in a study of CD8+ T cells in alopecia areata. Once RNA had been extracted, it was reverse transcribed into cDNA to act as the sequencing template. Profiled with immunoSEQ multiplex PCR; TCRdb holds only in-frame clones, not every one. This sample has about 170,000 clones, with about 66% found just once. This clone was seen a few times. The V and J ends lost 4 bases and 2 bases respectively, with 10 bases between them. CDR1 and CDR2 (germline): SNHLY, FYNNEI. This CDR3 region has 14 residues. This material consisted of CD8+ T cells sorted from blood, taken at week 0. This chain links TRBV2 with TRBJ2-3; unclear D gene. The sequence derives from a human donor with alopecia areata. CDR3 loop: CASSAGQYTDTQYF. The CDR3 DNA follows: TGTGCCAGCAGTGCAGGCCAGTACACAGATACGCAGTATTTT.